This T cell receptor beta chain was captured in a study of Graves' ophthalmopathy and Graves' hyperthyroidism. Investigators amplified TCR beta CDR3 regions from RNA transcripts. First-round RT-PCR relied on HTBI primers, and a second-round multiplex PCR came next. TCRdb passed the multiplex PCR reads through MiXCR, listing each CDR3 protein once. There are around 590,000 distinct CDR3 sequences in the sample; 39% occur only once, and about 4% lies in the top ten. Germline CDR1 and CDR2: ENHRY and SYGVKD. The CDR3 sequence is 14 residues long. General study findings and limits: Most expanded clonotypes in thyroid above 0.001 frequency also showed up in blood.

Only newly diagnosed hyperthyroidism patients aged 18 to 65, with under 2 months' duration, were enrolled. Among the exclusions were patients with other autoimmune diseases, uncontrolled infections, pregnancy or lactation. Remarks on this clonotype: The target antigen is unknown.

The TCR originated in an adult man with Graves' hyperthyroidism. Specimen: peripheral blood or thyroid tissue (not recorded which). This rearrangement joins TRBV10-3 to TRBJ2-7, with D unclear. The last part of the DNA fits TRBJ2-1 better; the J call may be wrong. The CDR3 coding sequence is TGTGCCATCAGTGATGATGGTACCCGGAATGAGCAGTTCTTC. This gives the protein CAISDDGTRNEQFF.